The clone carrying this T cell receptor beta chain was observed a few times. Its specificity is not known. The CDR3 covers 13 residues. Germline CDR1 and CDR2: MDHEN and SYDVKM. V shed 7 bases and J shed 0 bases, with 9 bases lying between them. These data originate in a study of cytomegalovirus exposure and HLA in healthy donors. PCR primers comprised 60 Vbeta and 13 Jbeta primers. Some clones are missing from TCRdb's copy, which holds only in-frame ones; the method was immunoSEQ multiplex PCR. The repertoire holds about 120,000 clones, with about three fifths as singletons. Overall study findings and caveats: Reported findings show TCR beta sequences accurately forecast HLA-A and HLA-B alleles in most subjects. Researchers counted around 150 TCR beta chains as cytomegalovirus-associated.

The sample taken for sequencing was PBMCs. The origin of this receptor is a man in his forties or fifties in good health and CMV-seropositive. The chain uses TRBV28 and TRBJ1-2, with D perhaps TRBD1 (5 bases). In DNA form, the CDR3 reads TGTGCCAGCATTCAGACAGCTAACTATGGCTACACCTTC. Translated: CASIQTANYGYTF.